Listed below are T cell receptor beta chains from one sample, sequenced in a study of response to subunit inactivated influenza vaccine. In TCRdb, the RT-PCR reads were re-called with MiXCR into one record per CDR3 protein. This sample yields 300,000 to 350,000 distinct CDR3 sequences, of which approximately 21% are seen a single time; 10% belongs to the top ten. The specimen comprised PBMCs from blood, sampled less than 22 months after vaccination. Source of these receptors: a man in his fifties or sixties who received an inactivated influenza vaccine. CDR3s include the opening cysteine and the closing phenylalanine or tryptophan. The order of the fields is CDR3 length, D gene, V gene, J gene, clone size, CDR3 DNA, CDR3 protein. The D gene is left open where the match is weak. For some rows the clone size is stated as once, few or many, or as a class when expanded; others skip it.

>13|-|TRBV4-2|TRBJ2-7|-
TGTGCCAGCAGCCTGATCCAGGGCTACGAGCAGTACTTC
CASSLIQGYEQYF
>15|-|TRBV21-1|TRBJ1-4|few
TGTGCCAGCAGCAACGAGACAGGGGAGGAGGGAAAACTGTTTTTT
CASSNETGEEGKLFF
>14|-|TRBV20-1|TRBJ1-1|-
TGCAGTGCCCATCCCCCCAGAGGGAACACTGAAGCTTTCTTT
CSAHPPRGNTEAFF
>16|TRBD1|TRBV7-6|TRBJ1-6|many
TGTGCCAGCAGCTCAAGAGGGGACAGGGTCCATTCACCCCTCCACTTT
CASSSRGDRVHSPLHF
>13|-|TRBV7-8|TRBJ1-1|few
TGTGCCAGCAGCGCGGGAGGGAACACTGAAGCTTTCTTT
CASSAGGNTEAFF
>14|-|TRBV5-1|TRBJ2-5|-
TGCGCCAGCAGCTTGGCGGCAGGGGAAGAGACCCAGTACTTC
CASSLAAGEETQYF
>18|TRBD1|TRBV24-1|TRBJ1-1|-
TGTGCCACCAGGGTCAAGGACAGCCCAGCAGGGGGGAACACTGAAGCTTTCTTT
CATRVKDSPAGGNTEAFF
>16|-|TRBV4-1|TRBJ2-1|-
TGCGCCAGCAGCCAGATTTGGAGGGACTTGTACAATGAGCAGTTCTTC
CASSQIWRDLYNEQFF
>15|-|TRBV25-1|TRBJ1-1|few
TGTGCCAGCAGCGAAACAATGGGGAGGAACACTGAAGCTTTCTTT
CASSETMGRNTEAFF
>15|-|TRBV9|TRBJ2-7|-
TGTGCCAGCAGCGTAGGACAGGGACTTCACTACGAGCAGTACTTC
CASSVGQGLHYEQYF
>15|-|TRBV28|TRBJ2-2|-
TGTGCCAGCAGTTTACGGGGGCAGAACACCGGGGAGCTGTTTTTT
CASSLRGQNTGELFF
>17|TRBD1|TRBV29-1|TRBJ1-5|-
TGCAGCGTCGCGGTGGGGACAGGGACTCGGGACAATCAGCCCCAGCATTTT
CSVAVGTGTRDNQPQHF
>12|-|TRBV12-3/TRBV12-4|TRBJ2-1|once
TGTGCCAGCAGTCACACTACGGATGAGCAGTTCTTC
CASSHTTDEQFF
>16|TRBD1|TRBV12-3/TRBV12-4|TRBJ1-2|-
TGTGCCAGCAGTCGGACAGGCCGGGTACCTAACTATGGCTACACCTTC
CASSRTGRVPNYGYTF
>13|TRBD2|TRBV29-1|TRBJ2-1|few
TGCAGCTGCCTGCGGGAGGGCCCCGGTGAGCAGTTCTTC
CSCLREGPGEQFF
>14|-|TRBV30|TRBJ1-5|-
TGTGCCTGGAGTGAGAGGGTTAGCAATCAGCCCCAGCATTTT
CAWSERVSNQPQHF
>12|-|TRBV12-3/TRBV12-4|TRBJ2-2|few
TGTGCCAGCATCCCCGCGGTCGGGGAGCTGTTTTTT
CASIPAVGELFF
>14|-|TRBV19|TRBJ1-4|few
TGTGCCAGTAGTTCCCGGGACAATCATGAAAAACTGTTTTTT
CASSSRDNHEKLFF
>18|-|TRBV11-1|TRBJ1-1|many
TGTGCCAGCAGCTTACGAAGGGTAAACCAACTAATGAACACTGAAGCTTTCTTT
CASSLRRVNQLMNTEAFF
>12|TRBD1|TRBV20-1|TRBJ2-5|-
TGCAGTGCAGCCGGACAGGCCGAGACCCAGTACTTC
CSAAGQAETQYF
>14|TRBD2|TRBV20-1|TRBJ2-7|-
TGCAGTGTTGGACTAGCGGGGGCGACCCACGAGCAGTACTTC
CSVGLAGATHEQYF
>15|TRBD1|TRBV19|TRBJ1-5|few
TGTGCCAGTAGCGTATACAGGGGTAGCAATCAGCCCCAGCATTTT
CASSVYRGSNQPQHF
>16|-|TRBV6-5|TRBJ1-4|-
TGTGCCAGCAGTTACCGTCCGACAGGACCTAATGAAAAACTGTTTTTT
CASSYRPTGPNEKLFF
>14|-|TRBV9|TRBJ2-2|-
TGTGCCAGCAGCGTAGCCAAGAACACCGGGGAGCTGTTTTTT
CASSVAKNTGELFF
>15|-|TRBV6-2/TRBV6-3|TRBJ1-4|-
TGTGCCAGCAGTTCCGGACAGAACTCTAATGAAAAACTGTTTTTT
CASSSGQNSNEKLFF
>13|-|TRBV12-3/TRBV12-4|TRBJ1-1|-
TGTGCCAGCAGTCTAAGTTCCGGGACTGAAGCTTTCTTT
CASSLSSGTEAFF
>15|TRBD2|TRBV7-9|TRBJ2-7|-
TGTGCCAGCAGCTTTCAAGCGGGGGGACCTAGCGAGCAGTACTTC
CASSFQAGGPSEQYF
>15|-|TRBV15|TRBJ2-7|few
TGTGCCACCAGCCCCTCGGCAGGGGTGGGATACGAGCAGTACTTC
CATSPSAGVGYEQYF
>13|-|TRBV20-1|TRBJ1-2|many
TGCAGTGGATCAGCCCTCACTAACTATGGCTACACCTTC
CSGSALTNYGYTF
>14|-|TRBV12-3/TRBV12-4|TRBJ1-1|many
TGTGCCAGCAGTTTCCCTAGGAGTAACACTGAAGCTTTCTTT
CASSFPRSNTEAFF
>15|-|TRBV9|TRBJ1-1|-
TGTGCCAGCAGCGTAGGTCTCGCACGGAACACTGAAGCTTTCTTT
CASSVGLARNTEAFF
>15|-|TRBV7-6|TRBJ2-3|-
TGTGCCAGCAGCTTATGGGGGACCGGCACAGATACGCAGTATTTT
CASSLWGTGTDTQYF
>12|-|TRBV29-1|TRBJ1-4|-
TGCAGCGTGGCCGAGTCTAATGAAAAACTGTTTTTT
CSVAESNEKLFF
>15|-|TRBV20-1|TRBJ1-6|few
TGCAGTGCTAGAGCGGGAAGCTCCTATAATTCACCCCTCCACTTT
CSARAGSSYNSPLHF
>12|-|TRBV20-1|TRBJ1-4|-
TGCAGTGCTCGACAGGTGAATGAAAAACTGTTTTTT
CSARQVNEKLFF
>15|-|TRBV3-1|TRBJ1-2|few
TGTGCCAGCAGCCAACACCTGGAAGGCCTAGGGGGCTACACCTTC
CASSQHLEGLGGYTF
>14|TRBD2|TRBV29-1|TRBJ2-1|-
TGCAGCGCCTCGGCTTACTTGGGAGGGAATGAGCAGTTCTTC
CSASAYLGGNEQFF
>17|TRBD1|TRBV18|TRBJ2-1|few
TGTGCCAGCTCACCAGTCGCCGGGACAGGCCCCCACAATGAGCAGTTCTTC
CASSPVAGTGPHNEQFF
>19|TRBD1|TRBV6-1|TRBJ1-5|many
TGTGCCAGCAGTGCTGTCGGGACAGGGACCCTCGGGAGCAATCAGCCCCAGCATTTT
CASSAVGTGTLGSNQPQHF
>15|TRBD2|TRBV12-3/TRBV12-4|TRBJ2-1|-
TGTGCCAGCAGTCGGACTAGCGGGAGGCCAGATGAGCAGTTCTTC
CASSRTSGRPDEQFF
>13|-|TRBV27|TRBJ2-1|few
TGTGCCAGCAGTTGGGGGGGGCACAATGAGCAGTTCTTC
CASSWGGHNEQFF
>12|-|TRBV2|TRBJ1-1|-
TGTGCCAGCAGTGGCGGGGATACTGAAGCTTTCTTT
CASSGGDTEAFF
>17|TRBD1|TRBV4-2|TRBJ1-6|-
TGTGCCAGCAGCCAAGGGACAGGGAGCTCCTATAATTCACCCCTCCACTTT
CASSQGTGSSYNSPLHF
>16|-|TRBV3-1|TRBJ2-1|-
TGTGCCAGCAGTCGCACCGGGACCCGTTTAATGAATGAGCAGTTCTTC
CASSRTGTRLMNEQFF
>15|TRBD1|TRBV2|TRBJ2-3|few
TGTGCCAGCAGTGAAGCGGACAGGGGCATAGATACGCAGTATTTT
CASSEADRGIDTQYF
>14|-|TRBV12-3/TRBV12-4|TRBJ2-2|few
TGTGCCAGCAGTGGTCACCTACTAACCGGGGAGCTGTTTTTT
CASSGHLLTGELFF
>17|TRBD1|TRBV4-3|TRBJ1-2|-
TGCGCCAGCAGCCAAGAAAATAGGGCAGGGGGCGGCTATGGCTACACCTTC
CASSQENRAGGGYGYTF
>14|-|TRBV3-1|TRBJ2-7|few
TGTGCCAGCAGCCAAGGGCAGCGATCCTACGAGCAGTACTTC
CASSQGQRSYEQYF
>14|-|TRBV20-1|TRBJ2-3|-
TGCAGTGCTAGAGCCTCCGGGTGGCCAGATACGCAGTATTTT
CSARASGWPDTQYF
>22|TRBD2|TRBV4-2|TRBJ2-1|-
TGTGCCAGCAGCCCGACCGGGACTAGCGGAAGTAGGGTGGGGGCGGGCTACAATGAGCAGTTCTTC
CASSPTGTSGSRVGAGYNEQFF
>14|-|TRBV5-6|TRBJ2-1|many
TGTGCCAGCGGGGGGTTGTCCCGACACAATGAGCAGTTCTTC
CASGGLSRHNEQFF
>14|-|TRBV12-3/TRBV12-4|TRBJ2-3|few
TGTGCCAGCAGTCATTCTACTAGCACAGATACGCAGTATTTT
CASSHSTSTDTQYF
>17|-|TRBV4-1|TRBJ1-5|many
TGCGCCAGCAGCCTTAATATGGGGCCCTATAGCAATCAGCCCCAGCATTTT
CASSLNMGPYSNQPQHF
>17|TRBD2|TRBV11-2|TRBJ2-5|-
TGTGCCAGCAGCTTAGATTGGGTTAGCGGGGGGAAGAGACCCCAGTACTTC
CASSLDWVSGGKRPQYF
>15|-|TRBV28|TRBJ2-1|-
TGTGCCAGCAGCCCCAGGGGACCGCCCTACAATGAGCAGTTCTTC
CASSPRGPPYNEQFF